This T cell receptor (beta chain) was found in a study of T cell repertoires in cytomegalovirus infection. Study-level information: In public TCR beta signatures, there were indications of both CMV infection and matching HLA type.

Study-level findings and limits: The study found HLA-C-restricted CMV-specific TCR beta clonotypes dominating the ex vivo response. Totalled public TCR beta family frequency picked out people who carried CMV plus the relevant HLA.

Per the germline V gene, CDR1 is MNHNY and CDR2 is SVGAGI (reference sequence). This CDR3 is 13 amino acids long. The germline V and J ends were trimmed by 7 bases and 4 bases, with 11 bases remaining between them. Remarks on this clonotype: Its antigen is undetermined.

In TCRdb, the reads were re-called with MiXCR into one record per CDR3 protein. The sample yields about 220,000 distinct CDR3 sequences, around 35% seen once. The V call is TRBV6-6, the J call TRBJ1-5; the D is unclear. The receptor comes from a human donor in good health (CMV status not recorded). Some clones in this sample may be carry-over from other donors' samples. Source: CD8+ T cells from cultured PBMCs, taken from culture after CMV antigen stimulation. The CDR3 DNA reads as TGTGCCAGCACCCCTCAGACTAATCAGCCCCAGCATTTT. Protein sequence: CASTPQTNQPQHF.